The clone carrying this T cell receptor (beta chain) came up a few times. Its antigen is not known. This sample was taken from a study of cytomegalovirus exposure and HLA in healthy donors. Study conclusions and caveats: Data from an earlier analysis indicated that most TCR beta V segments were productive either about 90% or about 30% of the time. Some segments of the V type, notably TRBV6-2 and TRBV6-3, were excluded as indistinguishable. Reported findings show TCR beta sequences accurately forecast HLA-A and HLA-B alleles in most subjects.

Amplification used 60 Vbeta primers and 13 Jbeta primers. The protocol was immunoSEQ multiplex PCR, while the TCRdb copy is restricted to in-frame clones and leaves out a portion. Of roughly 120,000 clones listed, roughly 80% are singletons. V gave up 1 base and J gave up 2 bases; unmatched junction bases: 2. The CDR3 is 16 amino acids. Germline CDR1 is SGHRS and CDR2 is YFSETQ. This rearrangement joins TRBV5-1 to TRBJ2-2, with 10 bases matching TRBD2. The sample comprised PBMCs. The origin of this receptor is a man in his 60s in good health and CMV-seropositive. CDR3 sequence (DNA): TGCGCCAGCAGCTTGACTAGCGGGGCCAACACCGGGGAGCTGTTTTTT. Amino acid sequence: CASSLTSGANTGELFF.